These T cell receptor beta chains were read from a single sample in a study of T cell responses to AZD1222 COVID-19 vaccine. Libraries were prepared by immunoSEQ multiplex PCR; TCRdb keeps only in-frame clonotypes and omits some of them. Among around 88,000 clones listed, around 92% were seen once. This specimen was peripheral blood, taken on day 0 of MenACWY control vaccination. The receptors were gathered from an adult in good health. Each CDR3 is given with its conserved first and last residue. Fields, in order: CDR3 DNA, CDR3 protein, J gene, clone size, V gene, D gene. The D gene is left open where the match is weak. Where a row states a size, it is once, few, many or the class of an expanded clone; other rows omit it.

TGTGCCAGCAGGGGTCAACGTCAGGGGACGGGGTGCGGTCAGCCCCAGCATTTT | CASRGQRQGTGCGQPQHF | TRBJ1-5 | NA | TRBV6-4 | NA
TGCAGTGCTAGTTGGGACAGGGTTGATTCACCCCTCCACTTT | CSASWDRVDSPLHF | TRBJ1-6 | NA | TRBV20-1 | TRBD1
TGTGCCAGCAGCCCTTTAAAACTAGCGGGGGCCTACGAGCAGTACTTC | CASSPLKLAGAYEQYF | TRBJ2-7 | NA | TRBV3-1/TRBV3-2 | TRBD2
TGTGCCAGCAGCTTAGATCCCTCGACAACCCCGGGAGGTGATACGCAGTATTTT | CASSLDPSTTPGGDTQYF | TRBJ2-3 | NA | TRBV7-6 | TRBD2
TGTGCCAGTAGTATAGGTGCGTTCTCTGGAAACACCATATATTTT | CASSIGAFSGNTIYF | TRBJ1-3 | NA | TRBV19 | NA
TGTGCCAGCTCACCCAATGAAAAACTGTTTTTT | CASSPNEKLFF | TRBJ1-4 | NA | TRBV18 | NA
TGTGCCAGCAGCCCCAAGGGGGGGGAGCTGTTTTTT | CASSPKGGELFF | TRBJ2-2 | NA | TRBV9 | NA
TGTGCCAGCAGCCCCGTCCTCACCGGGGAGCTGTTTTTT | CASSPVLTGELFF | TRBJ2-2 | NA | TRBV7-3 | NA
TGTGCCAGCAGCTTAGGGGGGACTGAACTGTTTTTT | CASSLGGTELFF | TRBJ1-4 | NA | TRBV11-2 | NA
TGCAGCGTTCTAGCAGTACAAGAGACCCAGTACTTC | CSVLAVQETQYF | TRBJ2-5 | once | TRBV29-1 | NA
TGTGCCAGCAGCGAACAGGACTTGTTAGACCCGTTGGAGGGAAACACCATATATTTT | CASSEQDLLDPLEGNTIYF | TRBJ1-3 | NA | TRBV9 | NA
TGTGCCAGCAGTTACGAAGGGACAGCCTATGGCTACACCTTC | CASSYEGTAYGYTF | TRBJ1-2 | few | TRBV6-5 | TRBD1
TGTGCCAGCTCACCCCAACAGTTCCAAGAGACCCAGTACTTC | CASSPQQFQETQYF | TRBJ2-5 | NA | TRBV18 | NA
TGTGCCAGCAGCTTGGATAACACCGGGGAGCTGTTTTTT | CASSLDNTGELFF | TRBJ2-2 | NA | TRBV5-4 | NA
TGTGCCAGCAGCAAGCCGGGACAGGGGACCAATGAGCAGTTCTTC | CASSKPGQGTNEQFF | TRBJ2-1 | NA | TRBV11-3 | TRBD1
TGCGCCAGCAGCTATGACAGCTCCTACGAGCAGTACTTC | CASSYDSSYEQYF | TRBJ2-7 | NA | TRBV4-1 | NA
TGCGCCAGCAGCCAAGGAGGGGCCACCGGGGAGCTGTTTTTT | CASSQGGATGELFF | TRBJ2-2 | NA | TRBV5-1 | NA
TGTGCCAGCAGCTTAGCGAGTTGGGGGCGAGGGAATCAGCCCCAGCATTTT | CASSLASWGRGNQPQHF | TRBJ1-5 | NA | TRBV7-2 | NA
TGTGCCAGCAGTGACAGCGGGGGGATCACAGATACGCAGTATTTT | CASSDSGGITDTQYF | TRBJ2-3 | NA | TRBV25-1 | TRBD2
TGTGCCAGCGGATACGGGACTACCTACAATGAGCAGTTCTTC | CASGYGTTYNEQFF | TRBJ2-1 | NA | TRBV2 | TRBD2
TGTGCCATCAGTGATAGGGGGGGGAACACTGAAGCTTTCTTT | CAISDRGGNTEAFF | TRBJ1-1 | NA | TRBV10-3 | NA
TGCGCCAGCAGCCCGGACAGGGGCACAGATACGCAGTATTTT | CASSPDRGTDTQYF | TRBJ2-3 | NA | TRBV5-1 | TRBD1
TGCGCCAGCAGTGAAACAACAACTAATGAAAAACTGTTTTTT | CASSETTTNEKLFF | TRBJ1-4 | NA | TRBV10-1 | NA
TGTGCCAGCAGTGATGTGGGGGCGGGGCAGCCCCAGCATTTT | CASSDVGAGQPQHF | TRBJ1-5 | NA | TRBV25-1 | NA
TGTGCCAGCAGCCAGAGACGACAGGGGGCAGAGGAGCGCTACACCTTC | CASSQRRQGAEERYTF | TRBJ1-2 | NA | TRBV11-2 | TRBD1
TGTGCCACCAGTGATCCCGGACTAGCGGGGGGCAGCACAGATACGCAGTATTTT | CATSDPGLAGGSTDTQYF | TRBJ2-3 | NA | TRBV24-1 | TRBD2
TGCAGTGCTAGTACGGACGAGCAGTACTTC | CSASTDEQYF | TRBJ2-7 | NA | TRBV20-1 | NA
TGTGCCAGCAGTGAATACTGGGTGTCCTCCTACGAGCAGTACTTC | CASSEYWVSSYEQYF | TRBJ2-7 | NA | TRBV25-1 | NA
TGTGCCAGCAGTCGTGACAGGGTTAAACAAGAGACCCAGTACTTC | CASSRDRVKQETQYF | TRBJ2-5 | NA | TRBV7-9 | TRBD1
TGCGCCAGCAGTGTGGCAGGGGCCGGGGAGCTGTTTTTT | CASSVAGAGELFF | TRBJ2-2 | NA | TRBV10-1 | NA
TGCGCCAGCAGCCAAGTCCCGAGTGACTATGGCTACACCTTC | CASSQVPSDYGYTF | TRBJ1-2 | NA | TRBV4-3 | NA
TGTGCCAGTAGCTACCCGGGACAGAACTATGGCTACACCTTC | CASSYPGQNYGYTF | TRBJ1-2 | NA | TRBV19 | TRBD1
TGTGCCAGTAGTATGGGGGGTAACACTGAAGCTTTCTTT | CASSMGGNTEAFF | TRBJ1-1 | NA | TRBV19 | NA
TGTGCCAGCAGTTATGCGACCAATCAGCCCCAGCATTTT | CASSYATNQPQHF | TRBJ1-5 | NA | TRBV6-5 | NA
TGTGCCAGCAGTGAAATGGCCTCTCTCACAGATACGCAGTATTTT | CASSEMASLTDTQYF | TRBJ2-3 | NA | TRBV6-1 | NA
TGTGCCAGCAGTCCCGGACAGGGGGCCGTCTATGGCTACACCTTC | CASSPGQGAVYGYTF | TRBJ1-2 | NA | TRBV28 | TRBD1
TGTGCCAGCAGTCTTGGGACGGTTCGTTACGAGCAGTACTTC | CASSLGTVRYEQYF | TRBJ2-7 | NA | TRBV28 | NA
TGTGCCACCAGCAGAGAAGGGGGGACAGACCTAGAGGCCGAGCAGTACTTC | CATSREGGTDLEAEQYF | TRBJ2-7 | NA | TRBV15 | NA
TGTGCCAGCAGTTACTCTGGCAGCGACTCTGGAAACACCATATATTTT | CASSYSGSDSGNTIYF | TRBJ1-3 | NA | TRBV6-5 | NA
TGTGCCAGCAGCTTGGGCCCCAGGGGGGACACTGAAGCTTTCTTT | CASSLGPRGDTEAFF | TRBJ1-1 | NA | TRBV13 | TRBD1
TGTGCCAGCAGTTATAGGCCCGAGGGCGGGTACAATGAGCAGTTCTTC | CASSYRPEGGYNEQFF | TRBJ2-1 | NA | TRBV6-5 | NA
TGTGCCAGCACGCAGGGGCTAGCTAACTATGGCTACACCTTC | CASTQGLANYGYTF | TRBJ1-2 | NA | TRBV18 | NA
TGTGCCAGCAGCTCAACTCCTGGAAACACCATATATTTT | CASSSTPGNTIYF | TRBJ1-3 | NA | TRBV5-6 | NA
TGTGCCACCAGTTTCGGGCCGAACACCGGGGAGCTGTTTTTT | CATSFGPNTGELFF | TRBJ2-2 | NA | TRBV15 | NA
TGTGCCTGGAGTGTACCTACGGGAAAGCAGTTCTTC | CAWSVPTGKQFF | TRBJ2-1 | NA | TRBV30 | NA
TGTGCCATCAGCCCCAGGGGAACAGGGTCCAATTCACCCCTCCACTTT | CAISPRGTGSNSPLHF | TRBJ1-6 | NA | TRBV10-3 | NA
TGTGCCAGCAGCTTGGCTGGGGACAGGGAAGACTTC | CASSLAGDREDF | TRBJ2-7 | NA | TRBV5-4 | TRBD1
TGTGCCAGCAGCTTAGGGGACAGGGGAGACGAGCAGTACTTC | CASSLGDRGDEQYF | TRBJ2-7 | NA | TRBV6-5 | TRBD1
TGTGCCACCAGCCTACGGGGGTCCTACAATGAGCAGTTCTTC | CATSLRGSYNEQFF | TRBJ2-1 | NA | TRBV15 | NA
TGTGCCTGGACGGAGCTCAATTCACCCCTCCACTTT | CAWTELNSPLHF | TRBJ1-6 | NA | TRBV30 | NA
TGTGCCAGCAGCGTAGATGCGGCGAACTACAATGAGCAGTTCTTC | CASSVDAANYNEQFF | TRBJ2-1 | NA | TRBV9 | NA
TGTGCCAGCAGCCAAGATTCGAGATGGGAAAGCTCCTATAATTCACCCCTCCACTTT | CASSQDSRWESSYNSPLHF | TRBJ1-6 | few | TRBV14 | NA
TGTGCCAGCAGTGCGTTGGTGAGCGGGGGGGCACTGAATGAGCAGTTCTTC | CASSALVSGGALNEQFF | TRBJ2-1 | NA | TRBV25-1 | TRBD2
TGTGCCTGGAGTGGAAACAGGGGGACTGAAGCTTTCTTT | CAWSGNRGTEAFF | TRBJ1-1 | NA | TRBV30 | TRBD1
TGTGCCAGCAGTGACACTGGACAGGGGCGTTTGTCTGGGGCCAACGTCCTGACTTTC | CASSDTGQGRLSGANVLTF | TRBJ2-6 | NA | TRBV6-1 | TRBD1